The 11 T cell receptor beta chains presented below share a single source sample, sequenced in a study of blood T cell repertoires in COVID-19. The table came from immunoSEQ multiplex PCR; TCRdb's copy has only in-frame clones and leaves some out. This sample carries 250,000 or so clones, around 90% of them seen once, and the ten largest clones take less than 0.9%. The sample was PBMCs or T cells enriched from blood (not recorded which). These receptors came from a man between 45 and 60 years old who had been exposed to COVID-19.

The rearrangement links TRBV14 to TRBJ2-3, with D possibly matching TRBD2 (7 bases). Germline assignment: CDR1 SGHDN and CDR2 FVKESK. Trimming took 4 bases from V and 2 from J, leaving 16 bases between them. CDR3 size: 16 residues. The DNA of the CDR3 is TGTGCCAGCAGCCCGGGGGGCGGATTCGTCACAGATACGCAGTATTTT. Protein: CASSPGGGFVTDTQYF.

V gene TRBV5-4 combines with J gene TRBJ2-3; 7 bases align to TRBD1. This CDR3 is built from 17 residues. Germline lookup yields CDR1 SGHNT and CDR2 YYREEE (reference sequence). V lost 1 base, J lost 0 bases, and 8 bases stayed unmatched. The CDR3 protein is CASSLLLGGASTDTQYF. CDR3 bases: TGTGCCAGCAGCTTGTTGTTAGGGGGCGCAAGCACAGATACGCAGTATTTT.

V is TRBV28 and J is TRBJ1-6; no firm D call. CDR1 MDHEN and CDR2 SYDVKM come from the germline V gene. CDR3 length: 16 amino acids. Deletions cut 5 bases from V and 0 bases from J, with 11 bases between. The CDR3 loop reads CASSRFEGSYNSPLHF. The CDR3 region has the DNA TGTGCCAGCAGTAGATTCGAGGGCTCCTATAATTCACCCCTCCACTTT. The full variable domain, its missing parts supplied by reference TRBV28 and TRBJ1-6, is DVKVTQSSRYLVKRTGEKVFLECVQDMDHENMFWYRQDPGLGLRLIYFSYDVKMKEKGDIPEGYSVSREKKERFSLILESASTNQTSMYLCASSRFEGSYNSPLHFGNGTRLTVT.

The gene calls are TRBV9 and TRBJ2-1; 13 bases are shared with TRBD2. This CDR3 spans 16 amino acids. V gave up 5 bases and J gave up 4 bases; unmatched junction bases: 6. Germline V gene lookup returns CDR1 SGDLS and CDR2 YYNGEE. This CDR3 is CASSDQLAGGYNEQFF. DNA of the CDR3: TGTGCCAGCAGTGACCAACTAGCGGGGGGGTACAATGAGCAGTTCTTC.

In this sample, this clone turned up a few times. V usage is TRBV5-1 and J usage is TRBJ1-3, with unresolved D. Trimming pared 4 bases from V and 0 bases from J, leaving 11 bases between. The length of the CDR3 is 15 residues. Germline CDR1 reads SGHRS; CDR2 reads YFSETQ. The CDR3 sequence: CASSTGLSSGNTIYF. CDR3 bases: TGCGCCAGCAGCACCGGACTTAGCTCTGGAAACACCATATATTTT.

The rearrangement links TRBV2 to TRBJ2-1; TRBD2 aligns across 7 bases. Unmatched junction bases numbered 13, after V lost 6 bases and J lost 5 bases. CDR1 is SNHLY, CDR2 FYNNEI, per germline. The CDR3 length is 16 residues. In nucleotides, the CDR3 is TGTGCCAGCAGCCGTACCCCGGGACTACGAGACAATGAGCAGTTCTTC. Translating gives CASSRTPGLRDNEQFF.

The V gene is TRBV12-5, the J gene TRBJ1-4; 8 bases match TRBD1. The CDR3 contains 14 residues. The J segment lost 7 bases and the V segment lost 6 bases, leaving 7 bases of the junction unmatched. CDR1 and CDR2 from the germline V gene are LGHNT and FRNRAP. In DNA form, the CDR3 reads TGTGCTAGTGGAGCAGGGGGCTCTCTTGAAAAACTGTTTTTT. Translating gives CASGAGGSLEKLFF. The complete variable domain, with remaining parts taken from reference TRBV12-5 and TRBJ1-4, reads DARVTQTPRHKVTEMGQEVTMRCQPILGHNTVFWYRQTMMQGLELLAYFRNRAPLDDSGMPKDRFSAEMPDATLATLKIQPSEPRDSAVYFCASGAGGSLEKLFFGSGTQLSVL.

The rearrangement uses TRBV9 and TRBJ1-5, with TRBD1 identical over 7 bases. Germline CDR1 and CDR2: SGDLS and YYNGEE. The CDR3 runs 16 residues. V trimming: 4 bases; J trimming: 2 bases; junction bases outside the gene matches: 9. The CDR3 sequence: CASSTGTAGGNQPQHF. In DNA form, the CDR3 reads TGTGCCAGCAGCACAGGGACAGCGGGTGGCAATCAGCCCCAGCATTTT. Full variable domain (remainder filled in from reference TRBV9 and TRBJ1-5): DSGVTQTPKHLITATGQRVTLRCSPRSGDLSVYWYQQSLDQGLQFLIQYYNGEERAKGNILERFSAQQFPDLHSELNLSSLELGDSALYFCASSTGTAGGNQPQHFGDGTRLSIL.

In DNA form, the CDR3 reads TGTGCCAGCAGCTGGGACGGACTAGTGAACACCGGGGAGCTGTTTTTT. Protein: CASSWDGLVNTGELFF. V and J are TRBV7-8 and TRBJ2-2, with 7 bases lining up with TRBD2. There are 16 residues in the CDR3. Germline loops: CDR1 SGHVS, CDR2 FQNEAQ. J gave up 1 base and V 4 bases, and 6 bases lay outside the gene matches.

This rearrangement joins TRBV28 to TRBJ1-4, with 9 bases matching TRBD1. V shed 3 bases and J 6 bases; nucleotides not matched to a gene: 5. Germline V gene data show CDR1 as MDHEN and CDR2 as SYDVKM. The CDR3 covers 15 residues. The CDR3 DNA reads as TGTGCCAGCAGTTTTGTGGGACAGGGCTATGAAAAACTGTTTTTT. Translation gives CASSFVGQGYEKLFF.

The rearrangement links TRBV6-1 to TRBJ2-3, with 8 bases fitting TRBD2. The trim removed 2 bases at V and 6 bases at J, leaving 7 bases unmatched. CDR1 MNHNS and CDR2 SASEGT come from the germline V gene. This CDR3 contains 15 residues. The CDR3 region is CASSERERETDTQYF. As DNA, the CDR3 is TGTGCCAGCAGTGAAAGGGAGCGGGAGACGGATACGCAGTATTTT.